This T cell receptor beta chain was profiled in a study of radiotherapy plus CTLA-4 blockade in lung cancer listed by TCRdb under 2018. For the study in its entirety: Objective responses occurred in about 19% of enrolled patients, and 30% to 40% achieved disease control. Here is what the overall study found, with its caveats: After treatment with radiotherapy and ipilimumab, TCR clones that came from tumors expanded in the peripheral blood. Early dynamic changes in blood T cell clones, together with increased serum interferon-beta after radiation, were reported as the strongest predictors of response.

Concerning this clone itself: Which antigen it targets is not known. Base qualities are not at hand, and no much larger clone is one base apart.

Preparation of the library involved the immunoSEQ multiplex PCR assay. This is the immuneACCESS table as TCRdb keeps it, with only in-frame sequences that have V and J called. A part of the clones is gone; compared with another copy, unresolved V genes explain less than half, and the rest is unexplained. For this sample there are some 100,000 clones; just under 80% appear just once. The top ten constitute 4.5% to 6.5% of the sample. The study tested focal radiation therapy combined with CTLA-4 blockade (ipilimumab) in patients with chemo-refractory metastatic non-small-cell lung cancer. For CDR1 and CDR2, the germline V gene lists MNHEY and SVGAGI. The CDR3 runs 13 residues from the cysteine to the phenylalanine. The kept DNA is CDR3 alone, 39 bases in frame from the first base. Trimming removed 6 bases from V and 3 bases from J, leaving 11 bases between the germline ends.

Sequences were derived from peripheral blood, sampled from a patient treated with radiotherapy plus ipilimumab. This chain joins TRBV6-5 to TRBJ1-1; D gene: possibly TRBD1, on 6 matching bases. This sequence was found in a human donor with non-small cell lung cancer who had a partial response to radiotherapy plus ipilimumab. The DNA sequence follows: TGTGCCAGCAGCCTCGGACAGTACACTGAAGCTTTCTTT. Its coded protein is CASSLGQYTEAFF.